The 25 T cell receptor beta chains reported below all come from one sample, sequenced in a study of molecular identifiers for immune sequencing clone quantification. TCRdb passed the PCR reads through MiXCR, listing each CDR3 protein once. The table includes 50,000 to 70,000 distinct CDR3 sequences, 15% to 20% detected once. The sequencing input was naive CD8+ T cells from blood, with Jurkat cell RNA spiked in. The subset is: FACS-sorted CD8+CD4-CCR7+CD45RA+ naive T cells. The source of these receptors is a human donor in good health. Some libraries in this study had Jurkat cell RNA spiked in.

The rearrangement uses TRBV20-1 and TRBJ2-7; 12 bases are shared with TRBD2. Germline V gene sequence: CDR1 DFQATT, CDR2 SNEGSKA (reference sequence). Germline trimming cut 7 bases from V and 4 bases from J; bases unmatched to any gene: 5. This CDR3 region has 13 residues. The CDR3 spells CSGLAGDRYEQYF. The CDR3 bases are TGCAGTGGACTAGCGGGAGATAGGTACGAGCAGTACTTC.

The sample holds many counts of this clonotype. The chain joins TRBV20-1 to TRBJ2-7; weak D call: TRBD2 (5 bases). V was shortened by 0 bases and J by 6 bases, with 12 bases between the two germline ends. Germline loops: CDR1 DFQATT, CDR2 SNEGSKA (reference sequence). The CDR3 is made up of 13 amino acids. The CDR3 here is CSAREVGEAEQYF. The CDR3 DNA sequence: TGCAGTGCTAGAGAAGTCGGGGAAGCCGAGCAGTACTTC.

This clonotype was found many times. This chain uses TRBV7-2 with TRBJ2-6; TRBD1 matches at 7 bases. The junction had 5 bases not matched to a gene; V was cut back by 3 bases and J by 0 bases. The CDR3 totals 17 residues. The germline V gene has CDR1 SGHTA and CDR2 FQGNSA. The CDR3 coding sequence is TGTGCCAGCAGCTTTCCGGGACAGATCTCTGGGGCCAACGTCCTGACTTTC. This sequence encodes CASSFPGQISGANVLTF.

This clonotype has at least ten counts. The chain couples TRBV24-1 to TRBJ2-1, with D possibly being TRBD2 (5 bases). Germline CDR1 is KGHDR and CDR2 is SFDVKD. V was trimmed by 4 bases and J by 6 bases, leaving 18 bases between them. This CDR3 is built from 16 residues. The CDR3 region has the DNA TGTGCCACCAGTGACATTATTGGGGAGAGCTCCAATGAGCAGTTCTTC. This codes for CATSDIIGESSNEQFF.

This clonotype was picked up a small number of times. Being one base from a much bigger clone, this may be a read error. This chain connects TRBV29-1 to TRBJ2-2, with TRBD2 as a possible D gene (6 bases). V lost 5 bases, J lost 3 bases, and 10 bases lay in between. The CDR3 runs 13 residues. The germline V gene encodes CDR1 SQVTM and CDR2 ANQGSEA. DNA for the CDR3: TGCAGCGTTCTCGGGGACTACACCGGGGAGCTGTTTTTT. Its translation is CSVLGDYTGELFF.

As for this clonotype: One base away lies a much larger clone, so this may be a sequencing read error. The chain joins TRBV4-2 to TRBJ1-3; no firm D call. The CDR3 covers 15 residues. CDR1 and CDR2 from the germline V gene are LGHNA and YNFKEQ. The CDR3 loop is CASSQGPSSGNTLYF. CDR3 nucleotide sequence: TGTGCCAGCAGCCAAGGACCGAGCTCTGGAAACACCTTATATTTT.

There are many counts of this clonotype. The CDR3 protein is CSARDTRDRGYEQYF. CDR3 sequence (DNA): TGCAGTGCTAGAGATACCAGGGACAGGGGCTACGAGCAGTACTTC. This rearrangement joins TRBV20-1 to TRBJ2-7; 10 bases line up with TRBD1. Germline CDR1 is DFQATT and CDR2 is SNEGSKA (reference sequence). This CDR3 is built from 15 residues. After removal of 0 bases from V and 3 bases from J, the junction contained 5 bases not matched to a gene.

This clonotype was counted many times. The rearrangement links TRBV5-1 to TRBJ2-7, with 10 positions matching TRBD2. V lost 0 bases and J lost 2; bases outside the gene matches: 8. From germline, CDR1 is SGHRS and CDR2 YFSETQ. The CDR3 extends over 17 amino acids. CDR3 nucleotides: TGCGCCAGCAGCTTGGGGGCTAGCGGGAGTATAGCCTACGAGCAGTACTTC. Translating it yields CASSLGASGSIAYEQYF.

In this sample, this clonotype turned up many times. The chain has TRBV4-1 and TRBJ1-2; D gene unclear. Trimming cost V 1 base and J 3 bases, with 9 bases left between them. Germline V gene sequence: CDR1 MGHRA, CDR2 YSYEKL. The CDR3 runs to 14 residues. The DNA of the CDR3 is TGCGCCAGCAGCCAAGGTACAGAAGACTATGGCTACACCTTC. It encodes CASSQGTEDYGYTF.

In this sample, this clonotype turned up many times. V is TRBV6-4 and J is TRBJ1-5; D possibly corresponds to TRBD1 (5 bases). The ends were cut back, 0 bases at V and 4 bases at J, with 34 bases in the middle. The germline gives CDR1 MRHNA, CDR2 SNTAGT. The CDR3 covers 23 residues. The CDR3 region has the DNA TGTGCCAGCAGTGACTCGGGTAGGGTACGGGACGAATGGTTGAGTTCGTTGAATCAGCCCCAGCATTTT. This sequence encodes CASSDSGRVRDEWLSSLNQPQHF.

This clonotype was counted many times. The V and J genes are TRBV27 and TRBJ2-3; 14 bases agree with TRBD2. This CDR3 comprises 14 residues. V was clipped by 5 bases and J by 11 bases; unmatched bases: 6. From germline, CDR1 is MNHEY and CDR2 SMNVEV (reference sequence). CDR3 DNA: TGTGCCAGCAGTCGTGGGACTAGCGGGAGTGTGCAGTATTTT. It encodes CASSRGTSGSVQYF.

This clonotype was counted ten times or more. V usage is TRBV6-5 and J usage is TRBJ1-3; D ambiguous. This CDR3 region has 15 residues. V shed 2 bases and J shed 3 bases, with 11 bases lying between them. Germline lookup yields CDR1 MNHEY and CDR2 SVGAGI. In DNA, the CDR3 is TGTGCCAGCAGTTACCGGGAAAGCCTTGGAAACACCATATATTTT. Amino acids: CASSYRESLGNTIYF.

A note on this clonotype: A much larger clone is a single base away; this may be a read error. This sequence joins TRBV12-3 or TRBV12-4 and TRBJ2-5, with D possibly matching TRBD2 (5 bases). V was shortened by 1 base and J by 9 bases, with 21 bases between the two germline ends. The CDR3 extends over 16 amino acids. CDR3 in DNA: TGTGCCAGCAGTTTAGAGCTAACGGGAAGCCTAAGGGCCCAGTACTTC. This encodes CASSLELTGSLRAQYF.

In its sample, this clonotype was seen many times. The chain combines TRBV6-5 with TRBJ2-7, with unresolved D. Between the trimmed V and J ends, which lost 8 bases and 3 bases, there was a span of 14 bases. Germline V gives CDR1 MNHEY, CDR2 SVGAGI. There are 13 residues in the CDR3. CDR3 protein: CASGWSPVYEQYF. The DNA for the CDR3 is TGTGCCAGCGGATGGAGCCCGGTCTACGAGCAGTACTTC.

Ten or more counts support this clonotype. J is TRBJ2-5 and V is TRBV20-1; 8 bases are shared with TRBD1. The CDR3 spans 14 residues. The V and J ends lost 6 bases and 2 bases, in that order; junction bases with no gene match: 8. Germline V gene data show CDR1 as DFQATT and CDR2 as SNEGSKA (reference sequence). CDR3 nucleotide sequence: TGCAGTGCAAACCCGGGACAGGCACAAGAGACCCAGTACTTC. Amino acid sequence: CSANPGQAQETQYF.

This clonotype has a count of ten or more. A read error may be the cause here, since a much bigger clone is one base away. The chain couples TRBV20-1 to TRBJ2-3; a possible D gene is TRBD1 (6 bases). The germline V gene encodes CDR1 DFQATT and CDR2 SNEGSKA (reference sequence). CDR3 length: 19 residues. Deletions cut 5 bases from V and 2 bases from J, with 29 bases between. The CDR3 DNA reads as TGCAGTGCTTCCCCAATCTACCGAGGGGGAACGACTAACACAGATACGCAGTATTTT. Protein product: CSASPIYRGGTTNTDTQYF.

This clonotype is termed medium-sized. The rearrangement links TRBV4-1 to TRBJ1-5; D is possibly TRBD1 (5 bases). Deletions cut 1 base from V and 6 bases from J, with 13 bases between. Germline values: CDR1 MGHRA, CDR2 YSYEKL. The CDR3 has 15 amino acids. The CDR3, as DNA: TGCGCCAGCAGCCAAGTATCAGGGCAGAGTCAGCCCCAGCATTTT. As protein: CASSQVSGQSQPQHF.

Notes on this clonotype: A much larger clone lies a single base off, so this may be a read error. The rearrangement joins TRBV27 to TRBJ2-7; weak D call: TRBD2 (5 bases). With 8 bases removed from V and 0 bases from J, the gap between germline ends came to 11 bases. The CDR3 loop spans 13 amino acids. Germline values: CDR1 MNHEY, CDR2 SMNVEV (reference sequence). As DNA, the CDR3 is TGTGCCAGCTCGAGGACTGGCTCCTACGAGCAGTACTTC. Residues: CASSRTGSYEQYF.

This clonotype was recorded many times. The chain has TRBV4-1 and TRBJ2-7; the match to TRBD2 covers 14 bases. The V and J ends lost 2 bases and 5 bases, in that order; junction bases with no gene match: 5. The CDR3 contains 16 residues. Germline assignment: CDR1 MGHRA and CDR2 YSYEKL. CDR3 region: CASSQSGLAGGHEQYF. The CDR3, as DNA: TGCGCCAGCAGCCAATCCGGACTAGCGGGAGGCCACGAGCAGTACTTC.

A word on this clonotype: A much larger clonotype is one base distant, so this may be a read error. The rearrangement joins TRBV20-1 to TRBJ2-3; D not resolved. The CDR3 extends over 14 amino acids. Germline values: CDR1 DFQATT, CDR2 SNEGSKA (reference sequence). Here the CDR3 reads CCASRVPVADTQYF. CDR3 DNA: TGCTGTGCGTCCCGGGTGCCCGTAGCAGATACGCAGTATTTT.

There are many counts of this clonotype. This chain connects TRBV20-1 to TRBJ2-1; TRBD2 agrees at 11 bases. The CDR3 is 15 amino acids. Germline CDR1 is DFQATT and CDR2 is SNEGSKA (reference sequence). Trimming cost V 3 bases and J 6 bases; bases outside gene matches: 7. The CDR3 region has the DNA TGCAGTGCTAGGAAACTAGCGGGAGCGGTCAATGAGCAGTTCTTC. This encodes CSARKLAGAVNEQFF.

This clonotype was seen at least ten times. The genes are TRBV4-3 and TRBJ2-1; a possible D gene is TRBD2 (6 bases). CDR1 LGHNA and CDR2 YSLEER come from the germline V gene. This CDR3 comprises 18 residues. The V end lost 3 bases, the J end lost 6 bases, and 24 bases lay between the germline ends. The CDR3 region has the DNA TGCGCCAGCAGCCATCTGGGGCGGGGACCCGAGTCCCTCAATGAGCAGTTCTTC. It translates to CASSHLGRGPESLNEQFF.

This clonotype came up a few times. This chain connects TRBV20-1 to TRBJ1-1; 10 positions agree with TRBD1. Germline lookup yields CDR1 DFQATT and CDR2 SNEGSKA (reference sequence). The V gene end was trimmed by 1 base and the J gene end by 4 bases; junction bases not matched to a gene: 12. CDR3 size: 17 residues. The CDR3, as DNA: TGCAGTGCTAGAGTCATGGCGCGGACAGGGGGGGTCACTGAAGCTTTCTTT. Its protein is CSARVMARTGGVTEAFF.

Points on this clonotype: This could be a read error, since a much larger clone is one nucleotide away. V and J are TRBV29-1 and TRBJ1-3; D is possibly TRBD1 (5 bases). This CDR3 contains 12 residues. V was clipped by 7 bases and J by 8 bases, with 15 bases between them. CDR1 and CDR2 from the germline V gene are SQVTM and ANQGSEA. CDR3 bases: TGCAGCGCCTGGGGCACCGACGACACCATATATTTT. This translates into CSAWGTDDTIYF.

This clonotype came up many times. V gene TRBV12-3 or TRBV12-4 combines with J gene TRBJ2-4; TRBD2 agrees at 12 bases. CDR3 length equals 15 residues. Germline trimming cut 3 bases from V and 3 bases from J; bases unmatched to any gene: 0. The CDR3 loop is CASSLTSGSKNIQYF. The CDR3 coding sequence is TGTGCCAGCAGTTTGACTAGCGGGAGCAAAAACATTCAGTACTTC.